Sequencing of this T cell receptor beta chain was carried out in a study of blood T cell repertoires in COVID-19. Original handling: Reference gene primer amplification yielded estimated nucleated cell counts. Method: immunoSEQ multiplex PCR; TCRdb's copy keeps in-frame clones and lacks some. For V, J and clone size, that table is used; D and trimming come from the DNA. The table shows approximately 110,000 clones, with roughly 84% occurring only once. This clone was observed a few times. CDR1 is SGHNT, CDR2 YYREEE, per germline (reference sequence). V gave up 3 bases and J gave up 4 bases, with 8 bases separating them. The CDR3 is made up of 14 amino acids.

This TCR was sampled from a man between 40 and 49 years old with acute or convalescent COVID-19. What was sequenced was peripheral blood. This sequence joins TRBV5-4 and TRBJ1-6; weak D call: TRBD1 (5 bases). The DNA of the CDR3 is TGTGCCAGCAGCTCTTCAGGGTATAATTCACCCCTCCACTTT. Translation: CASSSSGYNSPLHF.